Detailed here is one T cell receptor (beta chain). There are 14 residues in the CDR3. Germline V gene sequence: CDR1 MNHNY, CDR2 SVGAGI (reference sequence). Germline trimming cut 6 bases from V and 8 bases from J; bases unmatched to any gene: 10. This specimen belongs to a study of shared clonotypes between healthy human individuals. Repertoires were generated with immunoSEQ multiplex PCR, while TCRdb's copy carries only in-frame clones and drops some. The sample yields roughly 1 million clones, roughly 74% seen once. The TCR comes from a man in his late teens or twenties in good health. Some clones in this sample may be carry-over from other donors' samples. The chain has TRBV6-6 and TRBJ1-2; 9 positions match TRBD1. Input material: memory CD4+ T cells from PBMCs. The subset is: CD45RA-negative fraction. The CDR3 DNA sequence: TGTGCCAGCAGCAATCCGGGACAGGGACTAGGCTACACCTTC. Protein sequence: CASSNPGQGLGYTF.